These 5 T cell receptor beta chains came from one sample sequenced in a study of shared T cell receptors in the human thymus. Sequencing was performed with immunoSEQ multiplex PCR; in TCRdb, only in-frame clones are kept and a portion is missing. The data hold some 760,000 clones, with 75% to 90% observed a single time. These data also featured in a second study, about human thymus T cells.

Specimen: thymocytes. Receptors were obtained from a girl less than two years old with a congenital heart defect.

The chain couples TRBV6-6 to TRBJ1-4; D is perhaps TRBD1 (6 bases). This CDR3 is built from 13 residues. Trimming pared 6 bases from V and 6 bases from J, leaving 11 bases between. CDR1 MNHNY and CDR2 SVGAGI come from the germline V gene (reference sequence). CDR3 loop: CASRPTGYEKLFF. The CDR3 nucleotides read TGTGCCAGCAGACCCACAGGGTATGAAAAACTGTTTTTT.

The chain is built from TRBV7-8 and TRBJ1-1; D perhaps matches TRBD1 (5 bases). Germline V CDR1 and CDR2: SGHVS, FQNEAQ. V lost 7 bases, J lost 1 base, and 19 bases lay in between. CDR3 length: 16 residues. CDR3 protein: CASTPAGGEENTEAFF. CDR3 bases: TGTGCCAGCACCCCAGCGGGAGGGGAGGAGAACACTGAAGCTTTCTTT.

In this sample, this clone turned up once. The CDR3 is CASGGQVLNTGELFF. As DNA, the CDR3 is TGTGCCAGCGGTGGTCAGGTTCTTAACACCGGGGAGCTGTTTTTT. The J gene is TRBJ2-2, the V gene TRBV2; D remains unclear. Between the trimmed V and J ends, which lost 8 bases and 2 bases, there was a span of 15 bases. The V gene's germline CDR1 is SNHLY and CDR2 FYNNEI. This CDR3 spans 15 amino acids. The whole variable domain, filled in from reference TRBV2 and TRBJ2-2, reads EPEVTQTPSHQVTQMGQEVILRCVPISNHLYFYWYRQILGQKVEFLVSFYNNEISEKSEIFDDQFSVERPDGSNFTLKIRSTKLEDSAMYFCASGGQVLNTGELFFGEGSRLTVL.

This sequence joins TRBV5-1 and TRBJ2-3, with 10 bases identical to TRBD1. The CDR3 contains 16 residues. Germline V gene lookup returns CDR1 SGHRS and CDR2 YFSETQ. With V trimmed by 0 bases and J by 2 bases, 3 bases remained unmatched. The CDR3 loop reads CASSLAGTGVTDTQYF. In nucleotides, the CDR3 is TGCGCCAGCAGCTTGGCGGGGACAGGGGTCACAGATACGCAGTATTTT.

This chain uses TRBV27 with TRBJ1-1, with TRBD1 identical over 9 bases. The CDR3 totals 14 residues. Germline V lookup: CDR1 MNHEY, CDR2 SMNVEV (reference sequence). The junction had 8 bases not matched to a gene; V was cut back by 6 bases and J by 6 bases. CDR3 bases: TGTGCCAGCAGGATCTCTACAGGGGGCTCTGAAGCTTTCTTT. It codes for CASRISTGGSEAFF.